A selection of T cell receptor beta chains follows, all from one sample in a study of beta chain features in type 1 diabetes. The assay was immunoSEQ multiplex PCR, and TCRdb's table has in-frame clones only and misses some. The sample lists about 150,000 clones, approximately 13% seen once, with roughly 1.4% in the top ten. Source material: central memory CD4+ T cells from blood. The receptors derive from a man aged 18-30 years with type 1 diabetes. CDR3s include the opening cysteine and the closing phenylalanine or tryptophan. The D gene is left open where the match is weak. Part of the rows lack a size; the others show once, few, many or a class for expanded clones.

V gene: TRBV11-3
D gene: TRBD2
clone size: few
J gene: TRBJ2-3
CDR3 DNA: TGTGCCAGCAGCTTAGGACTAGCGGAACCAGATACGCAGTATTTT
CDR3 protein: CASSLGLAEPDTQYF

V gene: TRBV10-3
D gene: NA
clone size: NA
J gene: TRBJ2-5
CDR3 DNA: TGTGCCATCAGTGGCAACGGGTACCAAGAGACCCAGTACTTC
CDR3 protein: CAISGNGYQETQYF

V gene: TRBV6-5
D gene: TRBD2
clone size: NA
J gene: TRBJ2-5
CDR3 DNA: TGTGCCAGCAGTTACGCCGGGGGGCAAGAGACCCAGTACTTC
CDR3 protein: CASSYAGGQETQYF

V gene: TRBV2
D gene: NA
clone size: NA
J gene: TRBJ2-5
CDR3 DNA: TGTGCCAGCAGTGTAGAGACCCAGTACTTC
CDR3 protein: CASSVETQYF

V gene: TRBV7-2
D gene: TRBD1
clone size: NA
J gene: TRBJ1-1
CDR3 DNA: TGTGCCAGCAGCATACAGGGGCACGCTTTCTTT
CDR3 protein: CASSIQGHAFF

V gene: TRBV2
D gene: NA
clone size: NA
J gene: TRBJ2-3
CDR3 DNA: TGTGCCAGCAGTGAAAACTCGTGGTTAGGGCAGTATTTT
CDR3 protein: CASSENSWLGQYF

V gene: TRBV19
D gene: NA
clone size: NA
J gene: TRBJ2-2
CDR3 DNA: TGTGCCAGTAGTATAGGTAACACCGGGGAGCTGTTTTTT
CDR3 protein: CASSIGNTGELFF

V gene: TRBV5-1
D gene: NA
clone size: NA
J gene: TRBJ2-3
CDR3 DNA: TGCGCCAGCAGCTTGCTGCCTAGCACAGATACGCAGTATTTT
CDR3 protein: CASSLLPSTDTQYF

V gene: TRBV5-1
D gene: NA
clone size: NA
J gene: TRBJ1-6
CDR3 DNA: TGCGCCAGCAGCCAGCAGGAACGGGGGAATTCACCCCTCCACTTT
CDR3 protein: CASSQQERGNSPLHF

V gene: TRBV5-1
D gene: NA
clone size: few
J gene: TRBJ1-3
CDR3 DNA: TGCGCCAGCAGCTTTCTGGACAGCCACTCTGGAAACACCATATATTTT
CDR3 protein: CASSFLDSHSGNTIYF

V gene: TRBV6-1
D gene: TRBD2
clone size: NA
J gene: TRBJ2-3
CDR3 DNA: TGTGCCAGCAACGGCGGGGGGCCCACAGATACGCAGTATTTT
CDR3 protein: CASNGGGPTDTQYF

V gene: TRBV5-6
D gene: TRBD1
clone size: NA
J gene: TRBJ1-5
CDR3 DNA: TGTGCCAGCAGCTCTCTCGACAGGGATAATCAGCCCCAGCATTTT
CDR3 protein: CASSSLDRDNQPQHF

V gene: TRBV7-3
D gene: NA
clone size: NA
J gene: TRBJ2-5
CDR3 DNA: TGTGCCAGCAGATTAGGGGCAGACCGCTTTCAAGAGACCCAGTACTTC
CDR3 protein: CASRLGADRFQETQYF

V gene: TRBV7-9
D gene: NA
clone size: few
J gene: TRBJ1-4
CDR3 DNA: TGTGCCAGCAGCTTGGACTTAAATGAAAAACTGTTTTTT
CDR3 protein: CASSLDLNEKLFF

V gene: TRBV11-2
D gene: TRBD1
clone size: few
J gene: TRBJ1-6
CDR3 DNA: TGTGCCAGCAGCCCCCGGACAGGGGCGGATTCACCCCTCCACTTT
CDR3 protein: CASSPRTGADSPLHF

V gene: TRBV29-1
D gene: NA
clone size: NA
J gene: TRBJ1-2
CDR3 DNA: TGCAGCGTAGGGTTTGAGAGCTACACCTTC
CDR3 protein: CSVGFESYTF

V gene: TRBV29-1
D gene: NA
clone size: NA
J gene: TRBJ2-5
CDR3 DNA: TGCAGCGTTGACAGGGCCCAAGAGACCCAGTACTTC
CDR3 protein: CSVDRAQETQYF

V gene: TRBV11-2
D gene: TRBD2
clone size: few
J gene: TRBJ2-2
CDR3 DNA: TGTGCCAGCAGCTATGGGGGACTAGACACCGGGGAGCTGTTTTTT
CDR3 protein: CASSYGGLDTGELFF

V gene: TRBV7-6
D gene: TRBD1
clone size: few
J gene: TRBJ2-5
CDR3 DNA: TGTGCCAGCAGCCGGACAGGGGTAGAGACCCAGTACTTC
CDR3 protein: CASSRTGVETQYF

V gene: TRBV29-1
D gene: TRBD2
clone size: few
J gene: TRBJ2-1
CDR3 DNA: TGCAGCGTCGAAAAAACTAGCGGGGGGGCCAATGAGCAGTTCTTC
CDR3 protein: CSVEKTSGGANEQFF

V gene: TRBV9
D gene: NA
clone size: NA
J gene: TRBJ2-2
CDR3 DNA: TGTGCCAGCAGCGCCAAACATCCCGGGGAGCTGTTTTTT
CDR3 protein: CASSAKHPGELFF

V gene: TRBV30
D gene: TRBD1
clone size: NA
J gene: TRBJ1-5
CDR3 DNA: TGTGCCTGGAGGGGACAGGGGGCAGGTCAGCCCCAGCATTTT
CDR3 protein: CAWRGQGAGQPQHF

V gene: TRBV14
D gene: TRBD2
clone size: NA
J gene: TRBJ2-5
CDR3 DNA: TGTGCCAGCAGCCATCTAGCGGGGTCACAAGAGACCCAGTACTTC
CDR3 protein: CASSHLAGSQETQYF

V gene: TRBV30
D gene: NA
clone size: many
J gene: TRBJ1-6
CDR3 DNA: TGTGCCTGGGACAGTACGGAGGGGACACCCCTCCACTTT
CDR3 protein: CAWDSTEGTPLHF

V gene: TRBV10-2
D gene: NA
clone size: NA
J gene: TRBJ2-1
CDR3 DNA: TGCGCCAGCAGCCCCACAGTGGTAGGTGAGCAGTTCTTC
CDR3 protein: CASSPTVVGEQFF

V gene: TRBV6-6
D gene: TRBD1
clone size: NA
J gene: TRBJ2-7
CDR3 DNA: TGTGCCAGCAGCCTAAAGGGGGCTCTGGAGCAGTACTTC
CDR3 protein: CASSLKGALEQYF

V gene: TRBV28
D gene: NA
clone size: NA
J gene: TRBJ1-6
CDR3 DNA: TGTGCCAGCAGCGAGAACAGGGATAATTCACCCCTCCACTTT
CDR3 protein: CASSENRDNSPLHF

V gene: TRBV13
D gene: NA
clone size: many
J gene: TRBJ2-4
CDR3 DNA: TGTGCCAGCAGCCATAGAGCAGGATTCCAAAACATTCAGTACTTC
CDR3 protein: CASSHRAGFQNIQYF

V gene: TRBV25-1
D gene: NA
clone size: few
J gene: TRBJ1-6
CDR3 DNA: TGTGCCAGCAGTGAAGGGTGGGCAGATAATTCACCCCTCCACTTT
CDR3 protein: CASSEGWADNSPLHF

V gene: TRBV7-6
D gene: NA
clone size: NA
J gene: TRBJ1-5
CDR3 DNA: TGTGCCAGCAGCCCCCGTGCCGTCAATCAGCCCCAGCATTTT
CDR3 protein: CASSPRAVNQPQHF

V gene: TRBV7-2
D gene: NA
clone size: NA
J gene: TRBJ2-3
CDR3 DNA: TGTGCCAGCAGCTCCACTCGACAGAGGCAAAGGGGTACGCAGTATTTT
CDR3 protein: CASSSTRQRQRGTQYF

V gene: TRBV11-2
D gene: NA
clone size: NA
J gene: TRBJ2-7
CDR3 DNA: TGTGCCAGCAGCTACAGGGCCACCTACGAGCAGTACTTC
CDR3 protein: CASSYRATYEQYF

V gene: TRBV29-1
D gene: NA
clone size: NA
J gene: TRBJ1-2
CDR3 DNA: TGCAGCGTTAGGGACGGAGAACTCTATGGCTACACCTTC
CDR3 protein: CSVRDGELYGYTF

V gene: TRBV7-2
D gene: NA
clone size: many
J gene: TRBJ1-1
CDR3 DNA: TGTGCCAGCAGCTTCGCAGGGTGGGACACTGAAGCTTTCTTT
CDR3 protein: CASSFAGWDTEAFF

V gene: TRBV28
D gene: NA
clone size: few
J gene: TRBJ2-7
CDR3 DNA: TGTGCCAGCAGCTTCGGGTCTTACTACGAGCAGTACTTC
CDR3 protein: CASSFGSYYEQYF

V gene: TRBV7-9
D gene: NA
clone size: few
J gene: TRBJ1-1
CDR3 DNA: TGTGCCAGCAGCCCGCCCAGCGCGCTGGGAGCTTTCTTT
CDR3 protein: CASSPPSALGAFF

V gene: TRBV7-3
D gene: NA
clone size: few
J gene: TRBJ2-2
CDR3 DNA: TGTGCCAGCAGCCCAAGGGGCCCCGGGGAGCTGTTTTTT
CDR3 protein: CASSPRGPGELFF

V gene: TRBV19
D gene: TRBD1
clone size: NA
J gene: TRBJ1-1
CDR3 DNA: TGTGCCAGTAGCCACAACAGGGGAGAGAGAGCTTTCTTT
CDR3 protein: CASSHNRGERAFF

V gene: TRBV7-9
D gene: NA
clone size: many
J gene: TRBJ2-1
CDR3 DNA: TGTGCCAGCAGCTTAGGTACCCTAACCCACAATGAGCAGTTCTTC
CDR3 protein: CASSLGTLTHNEQFF

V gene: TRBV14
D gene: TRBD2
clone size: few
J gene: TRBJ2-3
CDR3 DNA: TGTGCCAGCAGCCAAGTGGCGGGGGGCCCCACAGATACGCAGTATTTT
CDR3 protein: CASSQVAGGPTDTQYF

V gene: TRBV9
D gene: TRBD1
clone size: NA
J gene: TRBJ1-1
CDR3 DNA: TGTGCCAGCAGCCCGGGACAGGGGGTGTGGGACACTGAAGCTTTCTTT
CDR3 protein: CASSPGQGVWDTEAFF

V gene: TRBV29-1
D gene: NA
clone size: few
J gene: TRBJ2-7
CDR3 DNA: TGCAGCGTTGAAGCGGGGTACGGCGAGCAGTACTTC
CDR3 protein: CSVEAGYGEQYF

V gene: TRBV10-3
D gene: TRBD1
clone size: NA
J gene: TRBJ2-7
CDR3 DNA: TGTGCCATCAGTGCTGGGACAGGGGGGCGGGAGCAGTACTTC
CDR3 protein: CAISAGTGGREQYF

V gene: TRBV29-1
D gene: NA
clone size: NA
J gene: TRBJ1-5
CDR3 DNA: TGCAGCGCAACCGACAGCTCTCGTCAGCCCCAGCATTTT
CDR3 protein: CSATDSSRQPQHF

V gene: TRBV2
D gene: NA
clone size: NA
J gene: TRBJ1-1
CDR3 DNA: TGTGCCAGCAGCACCCACATGGACACTGAAGCTTTCTTT
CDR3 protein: CASSTHMDTEAFF

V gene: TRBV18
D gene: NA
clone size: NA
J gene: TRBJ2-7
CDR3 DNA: TGTGCCAGCTCCGAGGCCCGGGACACCACCTACGAGCAGTACTTC
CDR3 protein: CASSEARDTTYEQYF

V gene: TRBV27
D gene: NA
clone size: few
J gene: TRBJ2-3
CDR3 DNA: TGTGCCAGCAGCATGAGAAGCCCAGATACGCAGTATTTT
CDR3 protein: CASSMRSPDTQYF

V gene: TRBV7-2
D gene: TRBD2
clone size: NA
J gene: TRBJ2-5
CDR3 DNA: TGTGCCAGCAGCCCTTCGTTGGCGGGGGGGCTAGGGACCCAGTACTTC
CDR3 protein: CASSPSLAGGLGTQYF

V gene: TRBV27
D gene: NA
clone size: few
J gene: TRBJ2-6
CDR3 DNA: TGTGCCAGCAGTTCACGACCGAGCTCTGGGGCCAACGTCCTGACTTTC
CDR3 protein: CASSSRPSSGANVLTF

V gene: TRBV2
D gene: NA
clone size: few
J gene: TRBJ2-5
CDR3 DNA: TGTGCCAGCAGTGAGATGGAGGCCCAGTACTTC
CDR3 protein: CASSEMEAQYF

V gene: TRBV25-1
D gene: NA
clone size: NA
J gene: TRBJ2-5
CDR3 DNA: TGTGCCAGCAGTACCTCCACGGAGCACCAAGAGACCCAGTACTTC
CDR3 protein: CASSTSTEHQETQYF